The rows below give T cell receptor beta chains drawn from one sample of a study of technical replicates of blood from a handful of donors. Libraries were prepared by immunoSEQ multiplex PCR; TCRdb keeps only in-frame clonotypes and omits some of them. The table lists roughly 80,000 clones, 96% of them singletons, with approximately 0.39% in the top ten. The specimen sequenced was T cells isolated from PBMCs. These receptors were collected from a human donor in good health. Both conserved end residues are part of each CDR3. D genes are given only for firm matches. The size entry is marked missing in some rows and otherwise reads once, few, many or a size class.

V	J	size	D	DNA	CDR3
TRBV5-1	TRBJ2-4	-	TRBD2	TGCGCCAGCAGCTTAATAGCGGGAGCCAAAAACATTCAGTACTTC	CASSLIAGAKNIQYF
TRBV28	TRBJ2-7	-	TRBD1	TGTGCCAGCAGAGACAGGGGTAGCTACGAGCAGTACTTC	CASRDRGSYEQYF
TRBV4-2	TRBJ1-1	-	-	TGTGCCAGCAGCGAGGCAGTCTGGAGCCCTGAAGCTTTCTTT	CASSEAVWSPEAFF
TRBV27	TRBJ2-3	-	TRBD1	TGTGCCACTTCCGGGACAGACCCTTCATTCCCCACAGATACGCAGTATTTT	CATSGTDPSFPTDTQYF
TRBV9	TRBJ2-1	-	TRBD1	TGTGCCAGCAGCTCCACGAGGACAGGGCATAATGAGCAGTTCTTC	CASSSTRTGHNEQFF
TRBV2	TRBJ1-1	-	-	TGTGCCAGCAGTGACCCCGGGGTGAACACTGAAGCTTTCTTT	CASSDPGVNTEAFF
TRBV5-1	TRBJ2-2	-	TRBD2	TGCGCCAGCAGCTTGGAGACTAGCGAGACCGGGGAGCTGTTTTTT	CASSLETSETGELFF
TRBV19	TRBJ1-5	few	-	TGTGCCAGTAGTATGATGGGCAGGATGAGCAATCAGCCCCAGCATTTT	CASSMMGRMSNQPQHF
TRBV4-3	TRBJ2-2	-	TRBD2	TGCGCCAGCAGCCAAGATGCCCTAGCGGGGAACACCGGGGAGCTGTTTTTT	CASSQDALAGNTGELFF
TRBV6-5	TRBJ2-7	-	TRBD2	TGTGCCAGCGCGATTAGCGGGAACCACGAGCAGTACTTC	CASAISGNHEQYF
TRBV2	TRBJ1-2	-	TRBD1	TGTGCCAGCAGCGGGGGTGACAGGGACACAGGCTACACCTTC	CASSGGDRDTGYTF
TRBV18	TRBJ2-6	-	-	TGTGCCAGCTTAGACACCTCTGGGGCCAACGTCCTGACTTTC	CASLDTSGANVLTF
TRBV18	TRBJ1-1	-	-	TGTGCCAGCTCACCCGGGGGAGGGGTGAACACTGAAGCTTTCTTT	CASSPGGGVNTEAFF
TRBV9	TRBJ2-7	-	-	TGTGCCAGCAGGGGGGCAGGGGACGAGCAGTACTTC	CASRGAGDEQYF
TRBV5-1	TRBJ1-4	-	TRBD1	TGCGCCAGCAGCTTGGCTCCCCAGGGGGCTAATGAAAAACTGTTTTTT	CASSLAPQGANEKLFF
TRBV29-1	TRBJ1-4	once	-	TGCAGCCCGGGTGAGTGGGGTAGGGAGGAAACTGAGCCTACAACTAATGAAAAACTGTTTTTT	CSPGEWGREETEPTTNEKLFF
TRBV4-1	TRBJ2-1	-	-	TGCGCCAGCAGCCAAAGAGGGCCAGGGGTATGGGATGAGCAGTTCTTC	CASSQRGPGVWDEQFF
TRBV29-1	TRBJ2-3	-	-	TGCAGCGCGCGCAAAGCTAGCACAGATACGCAGTATTTT	CSARKASTDTQYF
TRBV28	TRBJ2-7	-	TRBD1	TGTGCCAGCAGTTTCCGGGACAGTAGCTCCTACGAGCAGTACTTC	CASSFRDSSSYEQYF
TRBV5-1	TRBJ2-1	-	TRBD2	TGCGCCAGCAGCTACAACCTAGCGGGGGGTTACAATGAGCAGTTCTTC	CASSYNLAGGYNEQFF
TRBV27	TRBJ2-7	-	TRBD2	TGTGCCAGCAGTTCGGGACTAGCGGGAGGGAAATACGAGCAGTACTTC	CASSSGLAGGKYEQYF
TRBV10-3	TRBJ2-2	-	TRBD1	TGTGCCATCAGTGAGGCCCCCGGGACAGGGGGCGCAGGCGGGGAGCTGTTTTTT	CAISEAPGTGGAGGELFF
TRBV29-1	TRBJ2-5	-	-	TGCAGCGGCCTTAGCGGTGGGGGGACCCAGTACTTC	CSGLSGGGTQYF
TRBV5-6	TRBJ1-5	-	-	TGTGCCAGCAGCCATAGGCCCGGGTTTAATCAGCCCCAGCATTTT	CASSHRPGFNQPQHF
TRBV6-1	TRBJ1-2	-	-	TGTGCCAGCATCGCCTACGGAGGACGAGTTGAGGGCTACACCTTC	CASIAYGGRVEGYTF
TRBV9	TRBJ2-5	-	TRBD2	TGTGCCAGCAGCGAGGTACCAGCGGGGGGGACCCAGTACTTC	CASSEVPAGGTQYF
TRBV7-2	TRBJ2-7	-	-	TGTGCCAGCAGCTTATGGTCCGACAGACCCTACGAGCAGTACTTC	CASSLWSDRPYEQYF
TRBV4-3	TRBJ2-6	-	-	TGCGCCAGCAGCCAAGTCACCCAGGGAAGCTCTGGGGCCAACGTCCTGACTTTC	CASSQVTQGSSGANVLTF
TRBV27	TRBJ2-7	-	-	TGTGCCAGCAGTTTTGAGGGTATCCACGAGCAGTACTTC	CASSFEGIHEQYF
TRBV2	TRBJ1-1	few	-	TGTGCCAGTTCGTATAGCACTGAAGCTTTCTTT	CASSYSTEAFF
TRBV21-1	TRBJ1-1	-	-	TGTGCCAGCAGCAAAGCTTCGGGACAGGGAAACGTTGGCACTGAAGCTTTCTTT	CASSKASGQGNVGTEAFF
TRBV6-7	TRBJ1-2	-	-	TGTGCCAGCAGTCAGGGGACCTATGGCTACACCTTC	CASSQGTYGYTF
TRBV27	TRBJ2-3	-	TRBD2	TGTGCCAGCAGTTTCGCAGCGGGAGTACGGTCAGATACGCAGTATTTT	CASSFAAGVRSDTQYF
TRBV19	TRBJ2-5	-	TRBD2	TGTGCCAGTAGTCAAAGGACTAGTCGCGAGACCCAGTACTTC	CASSQRTSRETQYF
TRBV6-5	TRBJ2-7	-	TRBD1	TGTGCCAGCAGTTACTCCCGGACAGGCCTCTCCGAGCAGTACTTC	CASSYSRTGLSEQYF
TRBV4-2	TRBJ2-3	-	-	TGTGCCAGCAGCCAAAAAACCCCCTTGCGGTATGAGGACACAGATACGCAGTATTTT	CASSQKTPLRYEDTDTQYF
TRBV27	TRBJ1-1	-	-	TGTGCCAGCAGTTTTGGGACCGGGGCGCCTTTTGGAGGGACTGAAGCTTTCTTT	CASSFGTGAPFGGTEAFF
TRBV7-3	TRBJ2-2	-	-	TGTGCCAGCAGCCCCGGTCCCACCGGGGAGCTGTTTTTT	CASSPGPTGELFF
TRBV5-1	TRBJ1-2	-	TRBD1	TGCGCCAGCAGCTTGGAAGGGACAGGGGCCCCCTATGGCTACACCTTC	CASSLEGTGAPYGYTF
TRBV11-1	TRBJ1-1	-	-	TGTGCCAGCAGCGCTAATCTGAACACTGAAGCTTTCTTT	CASSANLNTEAFF
TRBV2	TRBJ1-2	-	TRBD1	TGTGCCAGCAGTCGGGGACAGAAATCCTATGGCTACACCTTC	CASSRGQKSYGYTF
TRBV5-4	TRBJ1-1	-	-	TGTGCCAGCAGCTGGGACACCCTGAACACTGAAGCTTTCTTT	CASSWDTLNTEAFF
TRBV7-1	TRBJ2-1	-	TRBD2	TGTGCCAGCAGCTCAATGATAGACACTATTGGGACTAGCGGCTTAAACGGCTCCTACAATGAGCAGTTCTTC	CASSSMIDTIGTSGLNGSYNEQFF
TRBV11-3	TRBJ2-7	once	TRBD2	TGTGCCAGCAGCCCTAAACTGACTAGCGGAGGCTACGAGCAGTACTTC	CASSPKLTSGGYEQYF
TRBV6-1	TRBJ2-3	-	TRBD2	TGTGCCAGCAGTGAAACTAGCGGGAGTTCAGATACGCAGTATTTT	CASSETSGSSDTQYF
TRBV10-1	TRBJ2-4	once	-	TGCGCCAGCAGTGCGAAGGAAGGAGATCGGGTGTACATTCAGTACTTC	CASSAKEGDRVYIQYF
TRBV29-1	TRBJ1-1	-	-	TGCAGCGTTATTAGGAACACTGAAGCTTTCTTT	CSVIRNTEAFF
TRBV9	TRBJ1-2	once	TRBD1	TGTGCCAGCAGCCCCCAGCCCACCAGACAGGGATTATATGGCTACACCTTC	CASSPQPTRQGLYGYTF
TRBV5-8	TRBJ1-3	-	TRBD1	TGTGCCAGCAGCTTGAGACAGGGAAAAAACACCATATATTTT	CASSLRQGKNTIYF
TRBV27	TRBJ1-2	-	TRBD1	TGTGCCAGCAGTTTCACAGGGGGCGGCTATGGCTACACCTTC	CASSFTGGGYGYTF
TRBV9	TRBJ2-1	-	TRBD2	TGTGCCAGCAGCGTAGGGTCGAGCGGGGTCTACAATGAGCAGTTCTTC	CASSVGSSGVYNEQFF
TRBV13	TRBJ1-1	-	-	TGTGCCAGCAGCTTAGAGAGACTTACGAACACTGAAGCTTTCTTT	CASSLERLTNTEAFF
TRBV5-1	TRBJ2-1	-	TRBD2	TGCGCCAGCAGCCTAGCGGGGTTCTCCTACAATGAGCAGTTCTTC	CASSLAGFSYNEQFF
TRBV30	TRBJ1-2	-	-	TGTGCCTGGAGTGGCGAAAAACCCTATGGCTACACCTTC	CAWSGEKPYGYTF
TRBV9	TRBJ2-7	-	TRBD1	TGTGCCAGCAGCCCCAGACAGGGGGTCCCCTACGAGCAGTACTTC	CASSPRQGVPYEQYF
TRBV7-8	TRBJ2-2	once	TRBD1	TGTGCCAGCCTGAGGGACAGCGCGAACACCGGGGAGCTGTTTTTT	CASLRDSANTGELFF
TRBV29-1	TRBJ2-7	once	-	TGCAGCGTGCGGAGGTCCCAAGGCTACGAGCAGTACTTC	CSVRRSQGYEQYF
TRBV9	TRBJ1-2	-	TRBD1	TGTGCCAGCAGCGTAGAGGGGACAGGCTATGGCTACACCTTC	CASSVEGTGYGYTF